Each of the 14 T cell receptor delta chains below was sequenced from the same sample in a study of γδ T cells in repeated Plasmodium falciparum infection. TCRdb repeated clone calling on the multiplex PCR reads with CATT. The data show approximately 90,000 delta-chain clones, 0.98% seen once. Bulk repertoires came from Vgamma9/Vdelta2+ or Vdelta2-negative gammadelta T cells flow-sorted from PBMC. Sequencing was performed on gamma-delta T cells from blood. These TCRs come from a pool of human donors (malaria-infected and uninfected, not separated).

Comments on this clone: The protein that TCRdb holds for this DNA derives from a much larger clone and differs from the translated DNA at residue 4, which likely indicates a read error; the protein shown here is translated from the DNA. V is TRDV1 and J is TRDJ1; D is possibly TRDD2 or TRDD3 (7 bases each). TCRdb does not report a J gene; here it was assigned by matching the DNA to germline references. The CDR3 totals 24 residues. Germline V gives CDR1 TSWWSYY, CDR2 QGS. V gave up 8 bases and J gave up 0 bases, with 43 bases separating them. CDR3 nucleotides: TGTGCTCTTAGGGGGGGCCTTCCTCCTACTGGGCCTCGGGGGATCAGACCTTACACCGATAAACTCATCTTT. This sequence encodes CALRGGLPPTGPRGIRPYTDKLIF.

Worth noting for this clone: The likely explanation is a read error, given a far larger clone one base away. Other DNA sequences within the sample encode an identical CDR3. In DNA, the CDR3 is TGTGCTGTGTCCAATACGGGGGGATATTACACCGATAAACTCATCTTT. This gives the protein CAVSNTGGYYTDKLIF. The gene calls are TRAV36/DV7 and TRDJ1; 8 nucleotides line up with TRDD3. The germline CDR1 and CDR2 sequences are VTNFRS and LTSSGIE (reference sequence). This CDR3 has 16 residues. Trimming cost V 4 bases and J 0 bases; bases outside gene matches: 11.

In the case of this clone: A far larger clone is off by one base, so a read error is likely. Other DNA sequences of this sample code for an identical CDR3. The chain couples TRDV2 to TRDJ1; 8 bases align to TRDD3. The J gene, not given by TCRdb, was assigned here from a germline match of the nucleotide sequence. Looked up from germline, CDR1 is GEAIGNYY and CDR2 is EKD. The CDR3 is 18 residues long. CDR3: CACDAINTGGLYTDKLIF. As DNA, the CDR3 is TGTGCCTGTGACGCCATTAATACTGGGGGCCTGTACACCGACAAACTCATCTTT.

A note on this clone: This probably arose from a read error, given a far larger clone one base away. The chain uses TRDV1 and TRDJ1, with 8 bases aligning to TRDD3. TCRdb leaves out the J gene; it was filled in here by matching the DNA to germline. CDR3 length equals 24 residues. V was clipped by 0 bases and J by 2 bases; unmatched bases: 29. Germline CDR1 is TSWWSYY and CDR2 is QGS. The CDR3 protein is CALGELPLPTVIWGTSLGTDKLIF. The CDR3 DNA reads TGTGCTCTTGGGGAACTACCCCTCCCTACGGTAATCTGGGGGACCTCCCTGGGGACCGATAAACTCATCTTT.

This clone was recorded a few times. The TCRdb protein, from a much larger clone, departs from this DNA's translation at residue 6, likely by read error; the protein shown derives from the DNA. The rearrangement uses TRDV1 and TRDJ1; D is perhaps TRDD3 (5 bases). The J gene, absent from TCRdb, was called here by matching the DNA to germline. This CDR3 region has 15 residues. Germline CDR1 and CDR2: TSWWSYY and QGS. V lost 5 bases and J 0 bases, leaving 13 bases between the germline ends. CDR3 residues: CALGKSLENTDKLIF. In nucleotides, the CDR3 is TGTGCTCTTGGGAAGTCACTGGAGAACACCGATAAACTCATCTTT.

About this clone: Only one base separates this from a far larger clonotype, so it likely reflects a read error. Additional DNA sequences in this sample encode the identical CDR3. The chain joins TRDV1 to TRDJ1; 9 bases agree with TRDD2. The germline V gene has CDR1 TSWWSYY and CDR2 QGS. V gave up 4 bases and J gave up 2 bases; unmatched junction bases: 26. This CDR3 has 22 residues. This CDR3 is CALGALAFLQFLRGGSTDKLIF. The CDR3 nucleotides read TGTGCTCTTGGGGCCCTGGCCTTCCTACAATTTCTCCGGGGAGGGTCGACCGATAAACTCATCTTT.

With regard to this clone: It is likely a read error: a sequence one base away is far more abundant. Within the sample, other DNA sequences also encode this same CDR3. Here the V gene is TRDV2, but the J gene went uncalled; whether TRDD3, the table's D call, matches the DNA was not checked. The CDR3 extends over 16 amino acids. Germline loops: CDR1 GEAIGNYY, CDR2 EKD. CDR3 region: CACDTRGYQGAGKLIF. The CDR3 DNA reads as TGTGCCTGTGACACGCGGGGATACCAAGGGGCTGGTAAGCTCATCTTT.

This clone has just a few counts. The protein given by TCRdb reflects a much larger clone and differs at residue 16 from this DNA's translation, likely from a read error; the protein shown is the DNA's translation. The chain uses TRDV2 and TRDJ1; 11 bases line up with TRDD3. TCRdb offers no J gene call, so here the DNA was matched to germline to obtain one. J was trimmed by 2 bases and V by 0 bases; bases with no gene match: 25. The CDR3 consists of 23 residues. In germline, CDR1 is GEAIGNYY, CDR2 EKD. The CDR3 nucleotides read TGTGCCTGTGACACCCTTCGGCGGCGATCTGGGGGATACAGGGTCTCGTATACCGATAAACTCATCTTT. Translating it yields CACDTLRRRSGGYRVSYTDKLIF.

As for this clone: A far bigger clonotype differs at one base, so this is likely a read error. No DNA is shown, since the ends of the CDR3 on it are uncertain; the CDR3 is the one TCRdb lists. This sample also contains other DNA sequences that code for the same CDR3. This chain links TRDV1 with TRDJ1; the D segment call TRDD3 is taken from the table without a DNA check. Germline CDR1 reads TSWWSYY; CDR2 reads QGS. Including both end residues, the CDR3 is 19 amino acids long. The CDR3 is CALSLRPSYWGIGTDKLIF.

As concerns this clone: This DNA's translation differs at residue 16 from TCRdb's protein, which comes from a much larger clone; a read error is likely, and the protein shown is translated from the DNA. The chain employs TRDV2 and TRDJ1; 11 nucleotides line up with TRDD3. TCRdb leaves out the J gene; it was filled in here by matching the DNA to germline. CDR1 is GEAIGNYY, CDR2 EKD, per germline. CDR3 length: 19 residues. The CDR3 nucleotides read TGTGCCTGTGACACCGTGGTTATGGGGGATACGCGCCTGGCCGATAGACTCATCTTT. This codes for CACDTVVMGDTRLADRLIF.

With respect to this clone: A far larger clone is a single base away, which makes a read error likely. This specimen includes other DNA sequences encoding the same CDR3. The chain links TRDV2 to TRDJ3, with 12 bases that match TRDD3. The J gene, missing from TCRdb, was assigned here through DNA to germline matching. Germline lookup yields CDR1 GEAIGNYY and CDR2 EKD. The CDR3 is 18 amino acids. The CDR3 sequence is CACDSYWGIPWDTRQMFF. In nucleotides, the CDR3 is TGCGCCTGTGACTCGTACTGGGGGATACCCTGGGACACCCGACAGATGTTTTTC.

This clone was detected only a few times. The mismatch at residue 21 between this DNA's translation and the TCRdb protein of a much larger clone likely reflects a read error; the protein shown is translated from the DNA. No call exists for the J gene, whereas the V gene is TRDV2; TRDD3 is the table's D call, not checked against the DNA. The CDR3 length is 23 residues. The germline V gene has CDR1 GEAIGNYY and CDR2 EKD. This chain's CDR3 is CACDNRAEKTGGSESWDTRQVFF. In nucleotides, the CDR3 is TGTGCCTGTGACAACCGGGCCGAAAAGACTGGGGGATCCGAGTCCTGGGACACCCGACAGGTGTTTTTC.

This clone turned up a few times. TCRdb shows a much larger clone's protein in place of this DNA's translation, and the two differ at residue 12, likely through a read error; the protein shown is translated from the DNA. This sequence joins TRDV1 and TRDJ1; D is ambiguous. The J gene was missing in TCRdb and was found by matching the end of the DNA to germline. The V gene lost 2 bases and the J gene lost 2 bases, with 24 bases spanning the gap. The CDR3 is 19 residues long. Germline-derived CDR1 and CDR2 are TSWWSYY and QGS. In DNA form, the CDR3 reads TGTGCTCTTGGGGAAGGGGTCCCACGCGGTGTTGCATGTACCGATAAACTCATCTTT. It translates to CALGEGVPRGVACTDKLIF.

This clone was found many times. Other DNA sequences within the sample encode an identical CDR3. V gene TRDV1 combines with J gene TRDJ1, with 10 nucleotides matching TRDD3. The CDR3 runs to 21 residues. After removal of 3 bases from V and 5 bases from J, the junction contained 24 bases not matched to a gene. Per the germline V gene, CDR1 is TSWWSYY and CDR2 is QGS. The CDR3, as DNA: TGTGCTCTTGGGGATATAGTTTTCCCCTTACTGGGGGATGGGTCTACTGATAAACTCATCTTT. Its translation is CALGDIVFPLLGDGSTDKLIF.